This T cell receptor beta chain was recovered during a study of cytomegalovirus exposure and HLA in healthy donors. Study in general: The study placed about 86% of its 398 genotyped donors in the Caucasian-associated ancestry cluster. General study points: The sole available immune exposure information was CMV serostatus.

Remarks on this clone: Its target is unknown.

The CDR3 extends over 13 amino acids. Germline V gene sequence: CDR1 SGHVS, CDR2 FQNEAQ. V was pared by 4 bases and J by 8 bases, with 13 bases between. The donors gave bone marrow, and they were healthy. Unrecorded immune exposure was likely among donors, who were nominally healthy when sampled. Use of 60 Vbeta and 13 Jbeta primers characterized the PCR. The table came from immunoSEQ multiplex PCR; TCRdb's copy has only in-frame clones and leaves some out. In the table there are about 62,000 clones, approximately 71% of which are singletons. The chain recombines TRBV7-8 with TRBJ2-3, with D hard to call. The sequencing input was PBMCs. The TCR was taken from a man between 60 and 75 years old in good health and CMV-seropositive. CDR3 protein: CASSSLSWATQYF. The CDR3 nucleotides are TGTGCCAGCAGCTCTCTTTCCTGGGCTACGCAGTATTTT.